This T cell receptor (beta chain) stems from a study of blood T cell repertoires in COVID-19. Study information: Acute and convalescent COVID-19 samples came from the United States, Italy and Spain. The analysed material was cDNA or gDNA that came from T cells, B-cell-depleted T cells, or PBMCs.

Trimming pared 3 bases from V and 0 bases from J, leaving 17 bases between. Germline V gene data show CDR1 as SGHVS and CDR2 as FQNEAQ. The CDR3 covers 17 residues. Authors' processing steps: Amplification of reference gene primers was used by the study to estimate nucleated cell counts. The data were produced by immunoSEQ multiplex PCR, yet TCRdb's version contains in-frame clones alone and is incomplete. V and J calls and clone size are copied from that table; D and trimming were computed from the DNA. The table shows 300,000 to 400,000 clones, with more than 75% occurring only once. The sample taken for sequencing was peripheral blood. The TCR was taken from a woman younger than 35 who had recovered from COVID-19. The genes are TRBV7-8 and TRBJ1-1, with D maybe TRBD1 (6 bases). This CDR3 is CASSFDTGKSMNTEAFF. DNA for the CDR3: TGTGCCAGCAGCTTCGACACAGGGAAGAGTATGAACACTGAAGCTTTCTTT.